This T cell receptor (beta chain) was sequenced in a study of CD8 T cells in ankylosing spondylitis. Study-level results: Within ankylosing spondylitis blood, a TCR beta motif made up of seven to nine highly homologous variants appeared to be characteristic.

A single record per CDR3 protein comes from TCRdb applying MiXCR to the 5' RACE reads. The table shows roughly 700,000 distinct CDR3 sequences, with 19% occurring only once. The V gene's germline CDR1 is MNHEY and CDR2 SVGEGT. V lost 3 bases to trimming and J lost 5 bases, with 16 bases between them. The CDR3 runs 15 residues. Notes on this clonotype: Its antigen is still unknown.

The receptor was isolated from a male donor with ankylosing spondylitis. Sequencing used blood, either unsorted or a sorted T cell fraction (not recorded which). V usage is TRBV6-2 or TRBV6-3 and J usage is TRBJ2-5; weak D call: TRBD2 (6 bases). In DNA, the CDR3 is TGTGCCAGCAGTTATGGAGGGACCTGGCGGGAGACCCAGTACTTC. This translates into CASSYGGTWRETQYF.